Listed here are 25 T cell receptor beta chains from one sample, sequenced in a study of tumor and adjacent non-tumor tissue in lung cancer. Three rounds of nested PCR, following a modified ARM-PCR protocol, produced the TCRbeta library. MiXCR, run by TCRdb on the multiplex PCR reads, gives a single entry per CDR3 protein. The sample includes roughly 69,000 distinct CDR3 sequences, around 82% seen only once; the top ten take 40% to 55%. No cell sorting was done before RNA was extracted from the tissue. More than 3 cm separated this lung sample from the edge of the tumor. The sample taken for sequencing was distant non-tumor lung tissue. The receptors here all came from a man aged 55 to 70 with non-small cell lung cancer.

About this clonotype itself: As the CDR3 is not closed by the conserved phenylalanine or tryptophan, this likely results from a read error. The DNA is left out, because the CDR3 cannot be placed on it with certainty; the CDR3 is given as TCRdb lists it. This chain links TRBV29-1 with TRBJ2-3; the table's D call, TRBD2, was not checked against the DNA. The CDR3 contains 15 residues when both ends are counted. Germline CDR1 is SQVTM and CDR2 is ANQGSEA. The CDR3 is CSVVAGVGSTDTQYI.

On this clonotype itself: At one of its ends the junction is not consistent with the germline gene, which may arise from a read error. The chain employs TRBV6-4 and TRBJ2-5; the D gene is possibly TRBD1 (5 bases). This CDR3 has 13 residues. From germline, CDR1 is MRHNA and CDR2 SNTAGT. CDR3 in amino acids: CANSRTSEETQYF. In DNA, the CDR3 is TGTGCCAACAGTAGGACATCCGAAGAGACCCAGTACTTT.

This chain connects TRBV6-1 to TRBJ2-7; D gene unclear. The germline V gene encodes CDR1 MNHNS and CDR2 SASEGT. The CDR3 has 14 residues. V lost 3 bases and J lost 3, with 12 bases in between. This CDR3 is CASSDMAEDYEQYF. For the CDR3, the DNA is TGTGCCAGCAGTGACATGGCGGAAGACTACGAGCAGTACTTC.

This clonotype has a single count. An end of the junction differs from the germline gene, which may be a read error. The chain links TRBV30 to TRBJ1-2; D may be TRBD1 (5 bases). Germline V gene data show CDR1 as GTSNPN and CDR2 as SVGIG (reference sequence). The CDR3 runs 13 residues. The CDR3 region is CARSARQGVGYTF. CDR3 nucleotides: TGTGCCCGGAGTGCACGACAAGGGGTGGGCTACACCTTC.

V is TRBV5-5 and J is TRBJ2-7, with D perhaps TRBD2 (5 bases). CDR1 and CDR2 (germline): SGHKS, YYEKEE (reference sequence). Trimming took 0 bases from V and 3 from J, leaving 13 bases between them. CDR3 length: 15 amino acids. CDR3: CASSLVCGGDYEQYF. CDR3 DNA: TGTGCCAGCAGCTTGGTCTGTGGAGGTGACTACGAGCAGTACTTC. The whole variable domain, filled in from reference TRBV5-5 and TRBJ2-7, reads DAGVTQSPTHLIKTRGQQVTLRCSPISGHKSVSWYQQVLGQGPQFIFQYYEKEERGRGNFPDRFSARQFPNYSSELNVNALLLGDSALYLCASSLVCGGDYEQYFGPGTRLTVT.

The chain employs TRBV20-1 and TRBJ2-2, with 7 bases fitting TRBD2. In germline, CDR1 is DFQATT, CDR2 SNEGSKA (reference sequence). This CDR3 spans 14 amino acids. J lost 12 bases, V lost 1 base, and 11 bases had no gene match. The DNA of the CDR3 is TGCAGTGCTAGAGTGGGGGGGAACACCGGAAAGCTGTTTTTT. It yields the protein CSARVGGNTGKLFF.

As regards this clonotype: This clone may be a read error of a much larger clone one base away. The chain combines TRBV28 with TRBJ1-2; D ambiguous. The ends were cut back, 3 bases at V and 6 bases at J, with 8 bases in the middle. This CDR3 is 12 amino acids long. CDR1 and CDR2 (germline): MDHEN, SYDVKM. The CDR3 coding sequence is TGTGCCAGCAGTTTTGTGGGAGATGGCTACACCTTC. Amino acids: CASSFVGDGYTF.

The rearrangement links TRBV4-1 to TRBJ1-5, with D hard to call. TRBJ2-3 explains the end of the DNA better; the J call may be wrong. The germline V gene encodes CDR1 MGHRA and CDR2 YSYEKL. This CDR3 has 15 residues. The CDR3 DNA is TGCGCCAGCAGCCGAGTATCTTACGGTGATCAGCCCCAGTATTTT. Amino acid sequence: CASSRVSYGDQPQYF.

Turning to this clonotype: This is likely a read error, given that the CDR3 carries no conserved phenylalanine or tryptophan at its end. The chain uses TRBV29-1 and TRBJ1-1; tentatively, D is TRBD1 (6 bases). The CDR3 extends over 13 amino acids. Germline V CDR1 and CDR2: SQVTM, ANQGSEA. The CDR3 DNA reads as TGCAGGGCCTCGGAAGGGGGGGACACTGAAGCTTTCGTT. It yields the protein CRASEGGDTEAFV.

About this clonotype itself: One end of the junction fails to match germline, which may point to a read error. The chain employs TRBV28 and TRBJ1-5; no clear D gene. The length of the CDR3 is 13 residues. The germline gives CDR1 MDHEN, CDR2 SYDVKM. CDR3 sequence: CTSSQDPASPQHF. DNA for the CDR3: TGTACCAGCAGCCAAGACCCGGCCAGCCCCCAGCATTTT.

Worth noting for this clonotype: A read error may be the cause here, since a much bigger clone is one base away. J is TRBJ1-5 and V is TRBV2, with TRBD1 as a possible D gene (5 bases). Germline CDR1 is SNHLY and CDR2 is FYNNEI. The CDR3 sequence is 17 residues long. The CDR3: CASSEARRQNSNQPLHF. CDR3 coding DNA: TGTGCCAGCAGTGAAGCGAGACGACAGAATAGCAATCAGCCCCTGCATTTT.

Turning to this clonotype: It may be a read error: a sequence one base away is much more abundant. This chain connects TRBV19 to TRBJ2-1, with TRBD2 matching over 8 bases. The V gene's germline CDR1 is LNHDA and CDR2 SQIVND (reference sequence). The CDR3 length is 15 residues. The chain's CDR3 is CANSQSSGWGSEQFF. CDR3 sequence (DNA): TGTGCCAATAGTCAGTCTAGCGGGTGGGGGAGTGAGCAGTTCTTC.

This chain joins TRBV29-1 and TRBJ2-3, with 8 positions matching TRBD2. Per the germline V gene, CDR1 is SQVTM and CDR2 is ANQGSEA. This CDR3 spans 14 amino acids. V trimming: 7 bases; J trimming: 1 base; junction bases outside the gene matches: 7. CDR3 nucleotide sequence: TGCAGCGCCGCCAAGACTAGCGGCACAGATACGCAGTATTTT. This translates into CSAAKTSGTDTQYF.

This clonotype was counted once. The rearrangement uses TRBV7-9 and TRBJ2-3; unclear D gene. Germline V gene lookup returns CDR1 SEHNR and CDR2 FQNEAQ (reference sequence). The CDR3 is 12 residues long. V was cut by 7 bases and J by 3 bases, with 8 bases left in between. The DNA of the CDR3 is TGTGCCAGCACTCCATATACAGATACGCAGTATTTT. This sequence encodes CASTPYTDTQYF.

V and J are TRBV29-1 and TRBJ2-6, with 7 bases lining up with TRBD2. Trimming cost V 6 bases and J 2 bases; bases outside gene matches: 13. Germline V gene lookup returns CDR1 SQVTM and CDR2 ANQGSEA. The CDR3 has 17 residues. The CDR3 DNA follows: TGCAGCGTGGGTCCAGGCGTTGCGGGGGCTGGGGCCAACGTCCTGACTTTC. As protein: CSVGPGVAGAGANVLTF.

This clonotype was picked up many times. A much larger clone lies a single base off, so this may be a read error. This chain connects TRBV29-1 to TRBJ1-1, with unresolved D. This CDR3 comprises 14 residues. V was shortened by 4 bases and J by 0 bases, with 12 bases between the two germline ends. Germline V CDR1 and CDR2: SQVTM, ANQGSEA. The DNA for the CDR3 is TGCAGCGTTGGTAGGCCTGGGGTGAACACTGAAGCTTTCTTT. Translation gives CSVGRPGVNTEAFF.

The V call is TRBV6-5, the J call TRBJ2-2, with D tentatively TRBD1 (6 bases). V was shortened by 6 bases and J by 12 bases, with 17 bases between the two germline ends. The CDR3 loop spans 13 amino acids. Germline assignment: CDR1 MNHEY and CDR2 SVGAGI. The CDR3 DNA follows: TGTGCCAGCAGCCCAGGGGACACCCGGAAGCTGTTTTTT. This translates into CASSPGDTRKLFF.

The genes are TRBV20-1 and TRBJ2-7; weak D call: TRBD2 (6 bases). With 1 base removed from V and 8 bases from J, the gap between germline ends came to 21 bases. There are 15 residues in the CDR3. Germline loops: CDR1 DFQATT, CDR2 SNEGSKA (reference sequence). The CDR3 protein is CSARVASGLMGKQYF. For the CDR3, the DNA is TGCAGTGCTAGAGTGGCCAGCGGGCTAATGGGTAAGCAGTACTTC.

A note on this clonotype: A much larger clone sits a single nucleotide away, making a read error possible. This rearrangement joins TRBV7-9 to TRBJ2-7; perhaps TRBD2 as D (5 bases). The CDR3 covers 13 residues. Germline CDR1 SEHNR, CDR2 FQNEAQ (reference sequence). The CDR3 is CASNLAPVYEQYF. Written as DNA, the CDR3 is TGTGCCAGCAACTTAGCGCCAGTCTACGAGCAGTACTTC.

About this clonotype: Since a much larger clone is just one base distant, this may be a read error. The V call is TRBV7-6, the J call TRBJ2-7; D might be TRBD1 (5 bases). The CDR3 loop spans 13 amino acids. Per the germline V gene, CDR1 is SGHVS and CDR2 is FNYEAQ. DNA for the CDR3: TGTACCAGCAGCCTGGGGCAGTTTGACGAGCAGTACTTC. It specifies CTSSLGQFDEQYF.

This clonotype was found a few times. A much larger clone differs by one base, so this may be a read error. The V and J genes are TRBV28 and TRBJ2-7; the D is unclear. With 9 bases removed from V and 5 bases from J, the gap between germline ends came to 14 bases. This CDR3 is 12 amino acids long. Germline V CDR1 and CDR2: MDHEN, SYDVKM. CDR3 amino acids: CARVLEAHEQYF. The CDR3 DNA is TGTGCCAGGGTGTTAGAAGCTCACGAGCAGTACTTC.

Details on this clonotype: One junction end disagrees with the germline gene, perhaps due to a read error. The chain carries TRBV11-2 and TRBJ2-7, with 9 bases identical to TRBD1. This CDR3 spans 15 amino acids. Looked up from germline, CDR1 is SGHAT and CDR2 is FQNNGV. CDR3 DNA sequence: TGTGCCAGCAGCATACGGAGGACAGGGGCCTACGAGCATTACTTC. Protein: CASSIRRTGAYEHYF.

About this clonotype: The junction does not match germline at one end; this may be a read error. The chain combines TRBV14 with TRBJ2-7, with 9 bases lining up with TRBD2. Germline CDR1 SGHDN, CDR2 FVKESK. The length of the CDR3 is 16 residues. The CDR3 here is CVSRQGSLAGSYEQYF. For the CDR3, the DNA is TGTGTCAGCAGACAAGGGTCACTAGCGGGCAGCTACGAGCAGTACTTC.

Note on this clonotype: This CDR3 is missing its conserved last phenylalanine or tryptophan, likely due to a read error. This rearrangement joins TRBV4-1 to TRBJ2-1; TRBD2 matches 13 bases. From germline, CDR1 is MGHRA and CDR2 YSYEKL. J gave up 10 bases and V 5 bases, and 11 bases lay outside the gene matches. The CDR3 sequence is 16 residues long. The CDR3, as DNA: TGCGCCAGCAGCGACTTACTAGCGGGAGGGCCGGGCGAGCAGTTCCTC. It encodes CASSDLLAGGPGEQFL.

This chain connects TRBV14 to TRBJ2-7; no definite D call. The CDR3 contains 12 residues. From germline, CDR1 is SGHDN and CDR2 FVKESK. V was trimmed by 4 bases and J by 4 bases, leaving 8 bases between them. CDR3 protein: CASSPVHYEQYF. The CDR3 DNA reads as TGTGCCAGCAGCCCTGTCCATTACGAGCAGTACTTC.